This T cell receptor (beta chain) was documented in a study of shared clonotypes between healthy human individuals. Study at large: Per donor, CD8 memory used one plate, CD8 naive used two, CD4 memory used three and CD4 naive used three.

The CDR3 is made up of 15 amino acids. V was clipped by 4 bases and J by 2 bases, with 13 bases between them. Germline assignment: CDR1 SGHRS and CDR2 YFSETQ. With respect to this clone: This sample includes further DNA sequences coding for the same CDR3.

The genomic DNA of each subset was split evenly across several immunoSEQ plates. Sequencing used immunoSEQ multiplex PCR; TCRdb keeps in-frame clones, though not all of them. The data hold some 1 million clones, with under 80% observed a single time. The source material was memory CD4+ T cells sorted from blood. The subset here: CD45RA-negative fraction. The TCR sequence derives from a man between 18 and 35 years old in good health. The chain is built from TRBV5-1 and TRBJ2-1; D perhaps matches TRBD1 (5 bases). CDR3 region: CASSPGQGPYNEQFF. For the CDR3, the DNA is TGCGCCAGCAGCCCCGGCCAGGGCCCCTACAATGAGCAGTTCTTC.